Below are 7 T cell receptor beta chains sequenced from a single sample in a study of immune heterogeneity within non-small cell lung tumors. A multiplex PCR containing 32 V primers and 13 J primers was used to amplify TCR beta CDR3. TCRdb reanalysed the multiplex PCR reads using MiXCR and keeps one entry per CDR3 protein. The sample yields about 5,700 distinct CDR3 sequences, under 25% seen once. Bulk tumor genomic DNA constituted the template, at around 600 ng per sample. Biopsy collection occurred during surgery, with several far-apart biopsies per primary tumor. The study enrolled patients with untreated, newly diagnosed non-small cell lung cancer who underwent curative surgery. The material sequenced was lung tumor tissue. These receptors were collected from a woman aged 55-69 years with non-small cell lung cancer.

This clonotype is classed as medium-sized (0.01 to 0.1%). CDR3 nucleotide sequence: TGTGCCAGTAGAGGGGATTTCGAGCAGTACTTC. It specifies CASRGDFEQYF. This chain links TRBV6-1 with TRBJ2-7, with D perhaps TRBD1 or TRBD2 (5 bases each). Germline CDR1 reads MNHNS; CDR2 reads SASEGT. V was clipped by 9 bases and J by 6 bases, with 12 bases between them. The CDR3 is 11 residues long.

In its sample, this clonotype ranks as medium-sized. This chain uses TRBV7-8 with TRBJ1-2; no reliable D call. Germline lookup yields CDR1 SGHVS and CDR2 FQNEAQ. The CDR3 is 13 amino acids. V lost 1 base and J 8 bases, leaving 11 bases between the germline ends. CDR3 region: CASSLGFSSGYTF. DNA for the CDR3: TGTGCCAGCAGCTTAGGTTTTTCTAGCGGCTACACCTTC.

The chain employs TRBV9 and TRBJ2-5; 8 nucleotides line up with TRBD1. CDR1 and CDR2 (germline): SGDLS, YYNGEE. V was pared by 3 bases and J by 10 bases, with 20 bases of the junction left unmatched. This CDR3 has 17 amino acids. CDR3 nucleotides: TGTGCCAGCAGCGCCGACCCCGGGACAGGTGTCCTCCCGAACCAGTACTTC. It is translated as CASSADPGTGVLPNQYF. Based on the CDR3 plus reference TRBV9 and TRBJ2-5, the full variable domain is DSGVTQTPKHLITATGQRVTLRCSPRSGDLSVYWYQQSLDQGLQFLIQYYNGEERAKGNILERFSAQQFPDLHSELNLSSLELGDSALYFCASSADPGTGVLPNQYFGPGTRLLVL.

Comments on this clonotype: A read error is possible here, since a much larger clone lies one base away. The chain joins TRBV7-9 to TRBJ2-1, with 8 bases lining up with TRBD2. The CDR3 consists of 15 residues. In germline, CDR1 is SEHNR, CDR2 FQNEAQ (reference sequence). In nucleotides, the CDR3 is TGTGCCAGCAGCTTACTAGCGGGCTCCTACAATGATCAGTTCTTC. It translates to CASSLLAGSYNDQFF.

This clonotype is medium-sized. CDR3 bases: TGCGCCAGCAGCCCACGAGGCAGGGACGAGCAGTACTTC. Residues: CASSPRGRDEQYF. This chain joins TRBV5-1 and TRBJ2-7; a weak D match, TRBD1 (5 bases). This CDR3 has 13 amino acids. Trimming took 4 bases from V and 5 from J, leaving 13 bases between them. Germline V lookup: CDR1 SGHRS, CDR2 YFSETQ.

This clonotype is judged medium-sized. The chain links TRBV19 to TRBJ2-3, with no clear D. Germline lookup yields CDR1 LNHDA and CDR2 SQIVND (reference sequence). There are 12 residues in the CDR3. Deletions cut 5 bases from V and 9 bases from J, with 12 bases between. CDR3 residues: CASSSITPTQYF. The CDR3 DNA is TGTGCCAGTAGTTCGATAACCCCCACGCAGTATTTT.

There are a few counts of this clonotype. The chain recombines TRBV6-1 with TRBJ1-2, with D unclear. V was pared by 0 bases and J by 8 bases, with 13 bases between. The CDR3 spans 14 residues. Germline V gene sequence: CDR1 MNHNS, CDR2 SASEGT. CDR3 residues: CASSEAPRITGYTF. The CDR3 coding sequence is TGTGCCAGCAGTGAAGCGCCGCGGATTACGGGCTACACCTTC.